These 7 T cell receptor beta chains came from one sample sequenced in a study of post-analysis software for immune sequencing data. General observations from the study: Among a few TRBV segments more frequent in patients than controls were TRBV5-6, TRBV5-1 and TRBV20-1.

The antigens these receptors bind are not known. The TCR beta cDNA libraries contained unique molecular identifiers. TCRdb reanalysed the PCR reads using MiXCR and keeps one entry per CDR3 protein. The table lists almost 700,000 distinct CDR3 sequences, around 64% of them singletons, with over 9% in the top ten. The sequencing input was blood. These receptors were taken from a girl aged 2-10 years with multiple sclerosis.

V is TRBV4-1 and J is TRBJ2-1, with D uncertain. V shed 3 bases and J shed 3 bases, with 18 bases lying between them. Germline CDR1 reads MGHRA; CDR2 reads YSYEKL. The CDR3 runs 17 residues. The CDR3 reads CASSHFPRSRRYNEQFF. The CDR3 region has the DNA TGCGCCAGCAGCCATTTCCCCCGGAGTCGACGCTACAATGAGCAGTTCTTC.

Here the CDR3 DNA reads TGCGCCAGCAGCTACTCCTCGGCAGGTCAACAAGAGACCCAGTACTTC. Its protein is CASSYSSAGQQETQYF. The chain couples TRBV5-1 to TRBJ2-5; D is ambiguous. The length of the CDR3 is 16 residues. Trimming shortened V by 3 bases and J by 2 bases, and 17 bases separated the two germline ends. The germline CDR1 and CDR2 sequences are SGHRS and YFSETQ.

The chain links TRBV29-1 to TRBJ1-3, with D unresolved. The CDR3 sequence is 13 residues long. V lost 4 bases, J lost 0 bases, and 7 bases lay in between. From germline, CDR1 is SQVTM and CDR2 ANQGSEA. The CDR3 DNA reads TGCAGCGTTGCCTCGGCCTCTGGAAACACCATATATTTT. This translates into CSVASASGNTIYF.

The chain carries TRBV20-1 and TRBJ2-1; TRBD2 agrees at 10 bases. The CDR3 contains 12 residues. The V and J ends lost 6 bases and 12 bases, in that order; junction bases with no gene match: 8. Germline CDR1 reads DFQATT; CDR2 reads SNEGSKA (reference sequence). Here the CDR3 reads CSAKPTSGPQFF. The CDR3 DNA is TGCAGTGCAAAACCGACTAGCGGGCCGCAGTTCTTC.

The chain combines TRBV12-3 or TRBV12-4 with TRBJ2-5, with D tentatively TRBD2 (5 bases). V lost 5 bases to trimming and J lost 2 bases, with 12 bases between them. This CDR3 comprises 14 residues. CDR3 DNA: TGTGCCAGCAGTGGAGCGGCCCCGCAAGAGACCCAGTACTTC. Translating it yields CASSGAAPQETQYF.

The chain links TRBV3-1 to TRBJ2-7, with 7 nucleotides matching TRBD2. Looked up from germline, CDR1 is LGHDT and CDR2 is YNNKEL (reference sequence). The CDR3 contains 13 residues. V dropped 4 bases and J dropped 6; count of bases not matched to a gene: 6. The CDR3 spells CASSRTRLREQYF. The CDR3 bases are TGTGCCAGCAGCCGGACTAGGTTGCGCGAGCAGTACTTC.

The rearrangement uses TRBV7-9 and TRBJ2-2; D unclear. The CDR3 spans 15 residues. Germline CDR1 reads SEHNR; CDR2 reads FQNEAQ (reference sequence). Trimming shortened V by 6 bases and J by 1 base, and 12 bases separated the two germline ends. CDR3 coding DNA: TGTGCCAGCAGATCTGTCGGCAAGAACACCGGGGAGCTGTTTTTT. Translating it yields CASRSVGKNTGELFF. Filled out from reference TRBV7-9 and TRBJ2-2, the complete variable domain reads DTGVSQNPRHKITKRGQNVTFRCDPISEHNRLYWYRQTLGQGPEFLTYFQNEAQLEKSRLLSDRFSAERPKGSFSTLEIQRTEQGDSAMYLCASRSVGKNTGELFFGEGSRLTVL.